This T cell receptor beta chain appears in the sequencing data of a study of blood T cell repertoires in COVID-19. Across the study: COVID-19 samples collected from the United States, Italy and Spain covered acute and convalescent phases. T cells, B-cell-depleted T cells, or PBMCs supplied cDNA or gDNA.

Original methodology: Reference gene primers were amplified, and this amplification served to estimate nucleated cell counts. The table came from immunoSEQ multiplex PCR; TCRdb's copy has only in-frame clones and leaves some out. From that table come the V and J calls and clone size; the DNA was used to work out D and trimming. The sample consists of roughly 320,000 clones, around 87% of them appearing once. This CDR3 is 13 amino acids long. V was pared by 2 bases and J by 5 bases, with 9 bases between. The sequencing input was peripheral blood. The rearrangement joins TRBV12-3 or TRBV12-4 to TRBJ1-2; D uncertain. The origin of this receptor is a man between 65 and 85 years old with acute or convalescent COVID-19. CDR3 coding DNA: TGTGCCAGCAGTTTATTCCCAAATTATGGCTACACCTTC. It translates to CASSLFPNYGYTF.